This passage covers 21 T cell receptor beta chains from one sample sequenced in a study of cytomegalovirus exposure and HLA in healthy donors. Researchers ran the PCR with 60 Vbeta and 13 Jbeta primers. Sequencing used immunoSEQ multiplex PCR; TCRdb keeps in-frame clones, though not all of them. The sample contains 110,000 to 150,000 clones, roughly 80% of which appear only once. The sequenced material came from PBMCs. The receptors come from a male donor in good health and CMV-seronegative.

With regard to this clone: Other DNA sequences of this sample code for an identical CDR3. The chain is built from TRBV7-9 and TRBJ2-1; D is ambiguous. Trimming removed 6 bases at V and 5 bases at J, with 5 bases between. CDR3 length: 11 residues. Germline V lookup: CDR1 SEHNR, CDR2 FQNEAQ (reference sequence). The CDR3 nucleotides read TGTGCCAGCAGTCTTAACAATGAGCAGTTCTTC. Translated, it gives CASSLNNEQFF.

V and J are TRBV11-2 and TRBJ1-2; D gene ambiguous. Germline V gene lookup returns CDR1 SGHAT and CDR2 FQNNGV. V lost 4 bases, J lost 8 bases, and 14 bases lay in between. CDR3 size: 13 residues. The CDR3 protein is CASSSAGGLGYTF. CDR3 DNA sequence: TGTGCCAGCAGCTCCGCAGGTGGATTGGGCTACACCTTC. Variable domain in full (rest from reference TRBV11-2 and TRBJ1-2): EAGVAQSPRYKIIEKRQSVAFWCNPISGHATLYWYQQILGQGPKLLIQFQNNGVVDDSQLPKDRFSAERLKGVDSTLKIQPAKLEDSAVYLCASSSAGGLGYTFGSGTRLTVV.

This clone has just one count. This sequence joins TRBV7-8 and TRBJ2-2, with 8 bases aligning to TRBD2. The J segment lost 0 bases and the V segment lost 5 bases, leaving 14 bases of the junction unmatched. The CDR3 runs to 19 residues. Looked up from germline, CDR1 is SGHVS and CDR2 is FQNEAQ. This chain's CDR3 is CASSPSRAGALANTGELFF. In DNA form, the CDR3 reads TGTGCCAGCAGCCCCTCTCGAGCGGGGGCTTTAGCGAACACCGGGGAGCTGTTTTTT. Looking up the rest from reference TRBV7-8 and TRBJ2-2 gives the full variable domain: GAGVSQSPRYKVAKRGQDVALRCDPISGHVSLFWYQQALGQGPEFLTYFQNEAQLDKSGLPSDRFFAERPEGSVSTLKIQRTQQEDSAVYLCASSPSRAGALANTGELFFGEGSRLTVL.

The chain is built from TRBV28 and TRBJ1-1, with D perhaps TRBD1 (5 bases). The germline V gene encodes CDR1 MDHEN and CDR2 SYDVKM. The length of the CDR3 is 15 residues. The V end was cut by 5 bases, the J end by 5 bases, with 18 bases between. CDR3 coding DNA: TGTGCCAGCAGTCCAGGAGGGACGGGAGGAACTGAAGCTTTCTTT. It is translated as CASSPGGTGGTEAFF.

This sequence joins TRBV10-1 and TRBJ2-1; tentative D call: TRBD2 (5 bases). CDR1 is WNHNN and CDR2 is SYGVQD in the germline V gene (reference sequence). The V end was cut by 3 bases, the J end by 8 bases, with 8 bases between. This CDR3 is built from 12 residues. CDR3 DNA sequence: TGCGCCAGCAGTGAATCGGGGTATGAGCAGTTCTTC. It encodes CASSESGYEQFF.

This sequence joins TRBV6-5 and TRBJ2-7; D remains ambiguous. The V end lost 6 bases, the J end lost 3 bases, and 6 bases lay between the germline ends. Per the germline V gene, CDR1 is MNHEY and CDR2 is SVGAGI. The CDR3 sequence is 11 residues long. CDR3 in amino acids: CASRLLYEQYF. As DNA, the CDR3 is TGTGCCAGCAGACTCCTCTACGAGCAGTACTTC.

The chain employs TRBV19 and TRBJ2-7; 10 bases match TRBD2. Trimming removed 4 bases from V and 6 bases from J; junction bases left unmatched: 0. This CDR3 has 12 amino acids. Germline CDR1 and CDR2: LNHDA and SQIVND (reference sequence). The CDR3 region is CASSRTSGEQYF. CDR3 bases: TGTGCCAGTAGTAGGACTAGCGGCGAGCAGTACTTC.

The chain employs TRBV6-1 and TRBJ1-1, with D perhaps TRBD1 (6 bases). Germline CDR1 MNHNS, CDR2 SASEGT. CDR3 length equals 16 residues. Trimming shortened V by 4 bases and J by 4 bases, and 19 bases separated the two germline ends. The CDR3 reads CASSAGTYERGTEAFF. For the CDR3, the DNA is TGTGCCAGCAGTGCAGGGACATACGAACGGGGCACTGAAGCTTTCTTT.

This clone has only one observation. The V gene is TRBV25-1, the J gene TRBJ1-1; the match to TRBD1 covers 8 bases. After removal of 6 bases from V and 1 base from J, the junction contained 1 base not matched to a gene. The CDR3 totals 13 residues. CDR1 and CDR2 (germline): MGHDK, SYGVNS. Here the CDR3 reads CASSRGQNTEAFF. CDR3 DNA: TGTGCCAGCAGCAGGGGGCAGAACACTGAAGCTTTCTTT.

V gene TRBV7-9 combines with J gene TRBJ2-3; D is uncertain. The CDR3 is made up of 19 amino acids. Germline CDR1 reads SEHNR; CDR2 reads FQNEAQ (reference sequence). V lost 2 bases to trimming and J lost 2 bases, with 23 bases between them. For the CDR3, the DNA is TGTGCCAGCAGCTTACTCGAGGCGAAGGCCTTCCTGCCCACAGATACGCAGTATTTT. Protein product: CASSLLEAKAFLPTDTQYF.

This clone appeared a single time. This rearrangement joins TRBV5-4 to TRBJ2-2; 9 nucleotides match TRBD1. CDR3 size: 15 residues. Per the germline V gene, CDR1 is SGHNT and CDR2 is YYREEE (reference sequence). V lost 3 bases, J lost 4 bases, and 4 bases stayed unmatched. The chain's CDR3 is CASSSGQGVTGELFF. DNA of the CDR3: TGTGCCAGCAGCTCGGGACAGGGAGTCACCGGGGAGCTGTTTTTT.

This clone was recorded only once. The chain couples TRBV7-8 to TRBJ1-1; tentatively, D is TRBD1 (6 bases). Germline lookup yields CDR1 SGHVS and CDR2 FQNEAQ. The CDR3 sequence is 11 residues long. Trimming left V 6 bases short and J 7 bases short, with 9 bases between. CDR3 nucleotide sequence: TGTGCCAGCAGAGTGACAGGTGAAGCTTTCTTT. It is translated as CASRVTGEAFF.

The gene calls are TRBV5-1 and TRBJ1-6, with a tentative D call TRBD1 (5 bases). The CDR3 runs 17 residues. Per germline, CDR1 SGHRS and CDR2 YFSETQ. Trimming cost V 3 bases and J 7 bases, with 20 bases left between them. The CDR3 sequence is CASSWGSGQGGNSPLHF. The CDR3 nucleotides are TGCGCCAGCAGCTGGGGTTCGGGGCAGGGAGGGAATTCACCCCTCCACTTT.

CDR3 nucleotides: TGTGCCAGCAGCCCGACAGCAGATTCCTACGAGCAGTACTTC. Encoded protein: CASSPTADSYEQYF. This chain connects TRBV9 to TRBJ2-7, with a possible D match to TRBD1 (5 bases). The germline CDR1 and CDR2 sequences are SGDLS and YYNGEE. V gave up 4 bases and J gave up 1 base, with 12 bases separating them. The CDR3 contains 14 residues.

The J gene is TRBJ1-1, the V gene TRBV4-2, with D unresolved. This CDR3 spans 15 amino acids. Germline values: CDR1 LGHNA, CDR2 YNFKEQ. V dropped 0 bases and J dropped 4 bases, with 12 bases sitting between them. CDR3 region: CASSQDGRGVTEAFF. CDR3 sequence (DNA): TGTGCCAGCAGCCAAGATGGGCGGGGTGTCACTGAAGCTTTCTTT.

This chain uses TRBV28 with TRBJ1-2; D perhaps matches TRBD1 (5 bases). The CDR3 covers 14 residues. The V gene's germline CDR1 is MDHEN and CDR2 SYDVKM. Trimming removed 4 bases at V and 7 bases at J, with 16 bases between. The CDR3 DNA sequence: TGTGCCAGCAGTTCCCCTGGGGCAGGTCTTGGCTACACCTTC. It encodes CASSSPGAGLGYTF.

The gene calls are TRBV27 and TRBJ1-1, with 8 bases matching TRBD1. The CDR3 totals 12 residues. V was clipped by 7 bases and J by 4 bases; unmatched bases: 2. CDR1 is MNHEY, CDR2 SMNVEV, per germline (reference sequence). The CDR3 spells CASTTGGTEAFF. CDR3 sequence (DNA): TGTGCCAGCACTACAGGGGGCACTGAAGCTTTCTTT.

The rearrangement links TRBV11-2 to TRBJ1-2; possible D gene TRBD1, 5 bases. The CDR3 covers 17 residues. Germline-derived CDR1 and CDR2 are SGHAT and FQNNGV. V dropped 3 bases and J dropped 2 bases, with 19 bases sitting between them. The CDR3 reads CASSFSFSGDPNYGYTF. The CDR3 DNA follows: TGTGCCAGCAGCTTTTCCTTTTCGGGGGACCCCAACTATGGCTACACCTTC. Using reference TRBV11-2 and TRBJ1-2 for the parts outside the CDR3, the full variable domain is EAGVAQSPRYKIIEKRQSVAFWCNPISGHATLYWYQQILGQGPKLLIQFQNNGVVDDSQLPKDRFSAERLKGVDSTLKIQPAKLEDSAVYLCASSFSFSGDPNYGYTFGSGTRLTVV.

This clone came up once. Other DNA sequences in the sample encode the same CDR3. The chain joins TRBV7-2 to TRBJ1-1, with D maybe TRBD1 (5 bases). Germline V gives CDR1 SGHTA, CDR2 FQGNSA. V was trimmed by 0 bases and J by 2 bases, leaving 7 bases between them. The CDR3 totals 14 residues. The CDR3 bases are TGTGCCAGCAGCTTAGCAGGGGTAAACACTGAAGCTTTCTTT. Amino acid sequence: CASSLAGVNTEAFF.

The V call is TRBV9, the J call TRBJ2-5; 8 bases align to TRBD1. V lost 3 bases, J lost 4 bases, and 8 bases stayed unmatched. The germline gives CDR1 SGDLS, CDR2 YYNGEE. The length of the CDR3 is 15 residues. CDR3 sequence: CASSGAGGATETQYF. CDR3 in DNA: TGTGCCAGCAGCGGGGCAGGGGGCGCAACAGAGACCCAGTACTTC. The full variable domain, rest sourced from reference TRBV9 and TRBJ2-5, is DSGVTQTPKHLITATGQRVTLRCSPRSGDLSVYWYQQSLDQGLQFLIQYYNGEERAKGNILERFSAQQFPDLHSELNLSSLELGDSALYFCASSGAGGATETQYFGPGTRLLVL.

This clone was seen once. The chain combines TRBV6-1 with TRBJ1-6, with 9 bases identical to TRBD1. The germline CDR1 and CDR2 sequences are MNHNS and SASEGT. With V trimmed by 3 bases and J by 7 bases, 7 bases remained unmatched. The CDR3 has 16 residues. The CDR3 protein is CASSDWGQGVNSPLHF. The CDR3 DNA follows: TGTGCCAGCAGTGATTGGGGACAGGGTGTCAATTCACCCCTCCACTTT.